This TCR beta chain was retrieved from a study of cytomegalovirus exposure and HLA in healthy donors. Study-wide points: The likely explanation for a cluster of highly shared sequence variants was sequencing artifact.

On this clone: The target antigen is unknown.

V dropped 5 bases and J dropped 0 bases, with 22 bases sitting between them. This CDR3 has 18 residues. Germline assignment: CDR1 MNHEY and CDR2 SMNVEV (reference sequence). In the PCR, 60 Vbeta and 13 Jbeta primers were used. The table came from immunoSEQ multiplex PCR; TCRdb's copy has only in-frame clones and leaves some out. The data hold fewer than 250,000 clones, with around 73% observed a single time. The chain is built from TRBV27 and TRBJ1-1; D remains unclear. Input material: PBMCs. This receptor was identified in a male donor in good health and CMV-seronegative. This chain's CDR3 is CASSPGLMRVYMNTEAFF. DNA of the CDR3: TGTGCCAGCAGTCCGGGCCTAATGAGGGTTTATATGAACACTGAAGCTTTCTTT.